This entry lists 4 T cell receptor beta chains sequenced from one sample in a study of spatial heterogeneity in lung cancer. TCRdb re-analysed the 5' RACE reads in MiXCR, keeping a single row per CDR3 protein. This repertoire shows 20,000 to 30,000 distinct CDR3 sequences, approximately 5.6% found once; its top ten account for around a fifth. Noted time point: blood at routine non-recurrence follow-up after resection. The input material, whole RNA from tumor, nontumor lung or frozen PBMC, was sequenced unsorted. The sequencing here drew on PBMCs, taken at follow-up. The source of these receptors is a male donor with early-stage non-small cell lung cancer.

This clonotype has just a few counts. The chain uses TRBV5-1 and TRBJ2-3, with D maybe TRBD1 (6 bases). The V and J ends lost 7 bases and 2 bases respectively, with 17 bases between them. This CDR3 contains 15 residues. Germline V lookup: CDR1 SGHRS, CDR2 YFSETQ. The DNA of the CDR3 is TGCGCCAGCCGCCCCTCTGGGGGCCACACAGATACGCAGTATTTT. This gives the protein CASRPSGGHTDTQYF. Filled out from reference TRBV5-1 and TRBJ2-3, the complete variable domain reads KAGVTQTPRYLIKTRGQQVTLSCSPISGHRSVSWYQQTPGQGLQFLFEYFSETQRNKGNFPGRFSGRQFSNSRSEMNVSTLELGDSALYLCASRPSGGHTDTQYFGPGTRLTVL.

This clonotype was counted at least ten times. The chain is built from TRBV9 and TRBJ2-7; D perhaps matches TRBD2 (6 bases). V was cut by 0 bases and J by 7 bases, with 11 bases left in between. CDR1 and CDR2 from the germline V gene are SGDLS and YYNGEE. The CDR3 has 13 residues. Here the CDR3 DNA reads TGTGCCAGCAGCGTAGTCTGGGACTCAGAGCAGTACTTC. Protein sequence: CASSVVWDSEQYF.

This clonotype was found many times. This chain links TRBV29-1 with TRBJ2-1; 11 bases map to TRBD2. J lost 2 bases, V lost 7 bases, and 4 bases had no gene match. The CDR3 sequence is 14 residues long. CDR1 SQVTM and CDR2 ANQGSEA come from the germline V gene. CDR3 coding DNA: TGCAGCGCCTCACTAGCGGGGGCCTACAATGAGCAGTTCTTC. Residues: CSASLAGAYNEQFF.

This clonotype has just a few counts. The chain links TRBV30 to TRBJ1-1; no definite D call. The CDR3 spans 12 residues. CDR1 and CDR2 (germline): GTSNPN, SVGIG (reference sequence). Trimming removed 0 bases from V and 5 bases from J, with 7 bases in between. CDR3 nucleotide sequence: TGTGCCTGGAGTGTACTAACTACTGAAGCTTTCTTT. This sequence encodes CAWSVLTTEAFF. The whole variable domain, filled in from reference TRBV30 and TRBJ1-1, reads SQTIHQWPATLVQPVGSPLSLECTVEGTSNPNLYWYRQAAGRGLQLLFYSVGIGQISSEVPQNLSASRPQDRQFILSSKKLLLSDSGFYLCAWSVLTTEAFFGQGTRLTVV.